This TCR beta chain originates from a study of T cell changes during pregnancy in multiple sclerosis. Trimming left V 2 bases short and J 5 bases short, with 9 bases between. Germline V gene data show CDR1 as MNHEY and CDR2 as SMNVEV (reference sequence). The CDR3 runs 13 residues. The method was immunoSEQ multiplex PCR; TCRdb's version includes in-frame clones alone and lacks a portion of them. The sample has tens of thousands of clones, 93% seen once. The source is a female donor with multiple sclerosis, enrolled in a pregnancy study. V and J are TRBV27 and TRBJ2-5; D is unclear. This sample comprised peripheral blood, obtained after pregnancy. This CDR3 reads CASSLRFFETQYF. Here the CDR3 DNA reads TGTGCCAGCAGTTTACGGTTCTTCGAGACCCAGTACTTC.